This T cell receptor (beta chain) came from a study of cytomegalovirus exposure and HLA in healthy donors. Amplification used 60 Vbeta primers and 13 Jbeta primers. TCRdb's copy holds only in-frame clones and misses some; the assay was immunoSEQ multiplex PCR. This sample has hundreds of thousands of clones, with about 70% found just once. Sample: PBMCs. The source is a man aged 40-55 years in good health and CMV-seropositive.

CDR3: CASGGSFPLLFF. For the CDR3, the DNA is TGTGCCAGCGGCGGCAGCTTCCCCCTGCTGTTTTTT. This chain uses TRBV7-9 with TRBJ2-2, with D unresolved. Trimming took off 8 bases at V and 13 bases at J, with 17 bases between the two ends. The germline V gene encodes CDR1 SEHNR and CDR2 FQNEAQ (reference sequence). The length of the CDR3 is 12 residues.